The clone carrying this T cell receptor (beta chain) was counted a single time. Clones were sequenced by immunoSEQ multiplex PCR, and TCRdb holds only the in-frame ones, with some missing. The data show about 150,000 clones, just over 85% seen once. This entry is derived from a study of control samples from healthy donors and cancer patients. V was cut by 2 bases and J by 3 bases, with 13 bases left in between. CDR1 is SGHKS, CDR2 YYEKEE, per germline (reference sequence). The CDR3 sequence is 15 residues long. This clonotype was sampled from a young man in good health. V and J are TRBV5-5 and TRBJ2-3, with D perhaps TRBD1 or TRBD2 (5 bases each). Specimen: blood. The CDR3 DNA reads as TGTGCCAGCAGCTTAGACGGGGCCGGGACAGATACGCAGTATTTT. Its protein is CASSLDGAGTDTQYF.